The 14 T cell receptor beta chains below were found in one sample sequenced in a study of T cells after yellow fever vaccination. In TCRdb, the 5' RACE reads were re-called with MiXCR into one record per CDR3 protein. The sample lists under 350,000 distinct CDR3 sequences; over 4% were seen once. The specimen comprised PBMCs, sampled 5 days after the yellow fever booster vaccination. Receptors originate from a man aged 18 to 29 who received the YFV17D yellow fever vaccine.

The chain couples TRBV4-2 to TRBJ1-5; TRBD1 agrees at 7 bases. Germline V CDR1 and CDR2: LGHNA, YNFKEQ. CDR3 length: 18 residues. Losses at the gene ends were 2 bases for V and 0 bases for J; bases not matched to a gene: 10. The DNA for the CDR3 is TGTGCCAGCAGCCAATGGCCGGGGGACAGTAATAGCAATCAGCCCCAGCATTTT. It encodes CASSQWPGDSNSNQPQHF.

This clonotype came up a few times. The V call is TRBV5-6, the J call TRBJ2-2; tentative D call: TRBD2 (6 bases). CDR1 SGHDT and CDR2 YYEEEE come from the germline V gene. The V end lost 1 base, the J end lost 3 bases, and 16 bases lay between the germline ends. This CDR3 region has 17 residues. CDR3 amino acids: CASSLTTGGAHTGELFF. As DNA, the CDR3 is TGTGCCAGCAGCTTGACAACAGGAGGGGCGCACACCGGGGAGCTGTTTTTT.

There are a few counts of this clonotype. The chain's CDR3 is CAISVRGDQPQHF. CDR3 sequence (DNA): TGTGCCATCAGTGTAAGGGGTGATCAGCCCCAGCATTTT. V and J are TRBV10-3 and TRBJ1-5; D perhaps matches TRBD1 (5 bases). CDR3 size: 13 residues. Germline V gene data show CDR1 as ENHRY and CDR2 as SYGVKD. V gave up 4 bases and J gave up 5 bases, with 9 bases separating them.

This chain connects TRBV20-1 to TRBJ2-3, with D tentatively TRBD1 (5 bases). The germline gives CDR1 DFQATT, CDR2 SNEGSKA (reference sequence). This CDR3 spans 12 amino acids. V was clipped by 4 bases and J by 4 bases, with 9 bases between them. CDR3 DNA: TGCAGTGCTACAGGGTTCTCAGATACGCAGTATTTT. It codes for CSATGFSDTQYF.

The V and J genes are TRBV7-9 and TRBJ1-2; possible D gene TRBD1, 5 bases. CDR1 and CDR2 from the germline V gene are SEHNR and FQNEAQ (reference sequence). The CDR3 has 13 residues. Trimming took 2 bases from V and 8 from J, leaving 12 bases between them. CDR3 nucleotide sequence: TGTGCCAGCAGCTTAAGGGTGGCAGGGGGCTACACCTTC. Encoded protein: CASSLRVAGGYTF.

The rearrangement uses TRBV20-1 and TRBJ1-1; no definite D call. This CDR3 has 12 residues. Germline CDR1 and CDR2: DFQATT and SNEGSKA (reference sequence). V was shortened by 7 bases and J by 3 bases, with 12 bases between the two germline ends. In DNA form, the CDR3 reads TGCAGTGTTTGGGATATCGACACTGAAGCTTTCTTT. Translating gives CSVWDIDTEAFF.

In its sample, this clonotype was seen many times. This chain connects TRBV7-2 to TRBJ1-1; D possibly corresponds to TRBD1 (6 bases). The CDR3 covers 13 residues. Trimming took off 4 bases at V and 1 base at J, with 7 bases between the two ends. CDR1 and CDR2 (germline): SGHTA, FQGNSA. CDR3 protein: CASSWGQNTEAFF. The CDR3 coding sequence is TGTGCCAGCAGCTGGGGGCAGAACACTGAAGCTTTCTTT.

This clonotype came up a few times. The chain joins TRBV27 to TRBJ2-7; D remains ambiguous. The CDR3 has 14 amino acids. In germline, CDR1 is MNHEY, CDR2 SMNVEV (reference sequence). V was trimmed by 0 bases and J by 5 bases, leaving 11 bases between them. The CDR3 nucleotides are TGTGCCAGCAGTTTATCGTTGGGGAACCACGAGCAGTACTTC. It encodes CASSLSLGNHEQYF.

This clonotype has ten or more counts. The chain links TRBV7-6 to TRBJ2-5; D is perhaps TRBD1 or TRBD2 (5 bases each). Germline V CDR1 and CDR2: SGHVS, FNYEAQ. This CDR3 comprises 17 residues. V gave up 1 base and J gave up 4 bases, with 19 bases separating them. The DNA of the CDR3 is TGTGCCAGCAGCTTAGGATTGTCGGGCAGGGAGACAGAGACCCAGTACTTC. This encodes CASSLGLSGRETETQYF.

This clonotype occurred a few times. The chain has TRBV11-2 and TRBJ2-7; a possible D gene is TRBD1 (5 bases). Between the trimmed V and J ends, which lost 2 bases and 6 bases, there was a span of 14 bases. Looked up from germline, CDR1 is SGHAT and CDR2 is FQNNGV. CDR3 length: 14 amino acids. The chain's CDR3 is CASSLMQGLSEQYV. The CDR3 DNA follows: TGTGCCAGCAGCTTAATGCAGGGTCTATCCGAGCAGTACGTC.

This clonotype was counted a few times. CDR3 DNA sequence: TGCAGTGCCCCGGGCAACGGAAGGAACACTGAAGCTTTCTTT. Protein sequence: CSAPGNGRNTEAFF. The V gene is TRBV20-1, the J gene TRBJ1-1; no firm D call. Trimming took off 6 bases at V and 1 base at J, with 15 bases between the two ends. Germline CDR1 DFQATT, CDR2 SNEGSKA (reference sequence). There are 14 residues in the CDR3.

This clonotype has a count of ten or more. This chain connects TRBV6-2 or TRBV6-3 to TRBJ1-5, with D uncertain. With 11 bases removed from V and 1 base from J, the gap between germline ends came to 18 bases. CDR3 size: 15 residues. Germline-derived CDR1 and CDR2 are MNHEY and SVGEGT. The chain's CDR3 is CASTRAAESNQPQHF. The CDR3 bases are TGTGCCTCCACAAGGGCTGCTGAGAGCAATCAGCCCCAGCATTTT.

The J gene is TRBJ2-3, the V gene TRBV18, with TRBD1 matching over 7 bases. Trimming at V came to 3 bases and at J to 0 bases, leaving 6 bases not matched to a gene. This CDR3 region has 16 residues. Germline loops: CDR1 KGHSH, CDR2 LQKENI. The CDR3 reads CASSPLDRASTDTQYF. In DNA, the CDR3 is TGTGCCAGCTCACCGCTCGACAGGGCTAGCACAGATACGCAGTATTTT.

This chain connects TRBV19 to TRBJ2-7; 11 nucleotides line up with TRBD2. This CDR3 contains 15 residues. Germline loops: CDR1 LNHDA, CDR2 SQIVND (reference sequence). Unmatched junction bases numbered 7, after V lost 9 bases and J lost 0 bases. CDR3 nucleotides: TGTGCCAGCGCAACTAGCGGGGGTTACTCCTACGAGCAGTACTTC. This sequence encodes CASATSGGYSYEQYF. Based on the CDR3 plus reference TRBV19 and TRBJ2-7, the full variable domain is DGGITQSPKYLFRKEGQNVTLSCEQNLNHDAMYWYRQDPGQGLRLIYYSQIVNDFQKGDIAEGYSVSREKKESFPLTVTSAQKNPTAFYLCASATSGGYSYEQYFGPGTRLTVT.